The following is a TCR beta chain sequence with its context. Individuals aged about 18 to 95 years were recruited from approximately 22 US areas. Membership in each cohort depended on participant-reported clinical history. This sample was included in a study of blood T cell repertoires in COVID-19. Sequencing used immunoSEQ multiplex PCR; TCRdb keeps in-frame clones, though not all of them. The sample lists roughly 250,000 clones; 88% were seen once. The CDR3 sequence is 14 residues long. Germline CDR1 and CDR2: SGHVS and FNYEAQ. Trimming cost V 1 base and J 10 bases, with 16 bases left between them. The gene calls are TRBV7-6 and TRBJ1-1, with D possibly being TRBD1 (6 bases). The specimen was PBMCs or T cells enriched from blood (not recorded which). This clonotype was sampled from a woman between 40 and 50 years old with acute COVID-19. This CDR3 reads CASSLGQAPGGAFF. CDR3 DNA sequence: TGTGCCAGCAGCTTAGGACAGGCCCCTGGTGGAGCTTTCTTT.